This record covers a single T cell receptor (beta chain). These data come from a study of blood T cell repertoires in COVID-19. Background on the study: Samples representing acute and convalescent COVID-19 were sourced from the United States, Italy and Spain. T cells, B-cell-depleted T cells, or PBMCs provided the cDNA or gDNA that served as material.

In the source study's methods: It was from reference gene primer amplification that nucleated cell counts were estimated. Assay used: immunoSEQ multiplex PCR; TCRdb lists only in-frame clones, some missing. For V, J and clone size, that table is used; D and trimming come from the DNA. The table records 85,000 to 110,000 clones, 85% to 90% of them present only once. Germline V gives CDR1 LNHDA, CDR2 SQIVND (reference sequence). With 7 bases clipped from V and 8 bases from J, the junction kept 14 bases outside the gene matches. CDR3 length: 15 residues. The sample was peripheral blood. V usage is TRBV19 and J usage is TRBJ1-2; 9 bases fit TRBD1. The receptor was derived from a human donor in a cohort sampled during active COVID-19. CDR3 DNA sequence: TGTGCCAGTACCATAAAGGGACAGGGCCCGCGGGGCTACACCTTC. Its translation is CASTIKGQGPRGYTF.